Each of the 4 T cell receptor beta chains below was sequenced from the same sample in a study of patients and donors after allogeneic stem cell transplantation. MiXCR, applied by TCRdb to the RT-PCR reads, yields one record per CDR3 protein. The profile covers approximately 430,000 distinct CDR3 sequences, with about a sixth appearing a single time and 7.2% taken by the ten largest. Sequencing input: blood, either unsorted or a sorted T cell fraction (not recorded which). The receptors were sampled from a human donor who was either an allogeneic HSCT recipient or a stem cell or donor lymphocyte infusion donor (not recorded which). It is not recorded whose cells these are; they may come from a transplant donor.

V and J are TRBV6-5 and TRBJ2-1; D is undetermined. CDR1 is MNHEY, CDR2 SVGAGI, per germline. This CDR3 spans 16 amino acids. Trimming took 3 bases from V and 8 from J, leaving 20 bases between them. CDR3 residues: CASSYDWSPMVDEQFF. Here the CDR3 DNA reads TGTGCCAGCAGTTATGACTGGTCCCCGATGGTGGATGAGCAGTTCTTC.

V and J are TRBV10-3 and TRBJ2-7; 11 bases agree with TRBD2. The junction had 15 bases not matched to a gene; V was cut back by 8 bases and J by 6 bases. In germline, CDR1 is ENHRY, CDR2 SYGVKD. The CDR3 totals 16 residues. The CDR3 DNA sequence: TGTGCCATCCCGGCGGATAATGGGCTAGCGGGAGGCGAGCAGTACTTC. Residues: CAIPADNGLAGGEQYF.

This CDR3 is CASSLVEIQETQYF. The CDR3 nucleotides read TGTGCCAGCAGCTTAGTGGAGATCCAAGAGACCCAGTACTTC. The chain couples TRBV13 to TRBJ2-5, with D unclear. Germline V gene data show CDR1 as PRHDT and CDR2 as FYEKMQ (reference sequence). CDR3 size: 14 residues. The V end lost 1 base, the J end lost 1 base, and 7 bases lay between the germline ends.

This clonotype was detected ten times or more. The chain carries TRBV12-3 or TRBV12-4 and TRBJ2-1; 7 positions match TRBD2. The CDR3 is made up of 17 amino acids. With 7 bases clipped from V and 0 bases from J, the junction kept 12 bases outside the gene matches. CDR3: CASTTSGKGDSYNEQFF. The CDR3 coding sequence is TGTGCCAGCACCACAAGCGGGAAAGGGGACTCCTACAATGAGCAGTTCTTC.